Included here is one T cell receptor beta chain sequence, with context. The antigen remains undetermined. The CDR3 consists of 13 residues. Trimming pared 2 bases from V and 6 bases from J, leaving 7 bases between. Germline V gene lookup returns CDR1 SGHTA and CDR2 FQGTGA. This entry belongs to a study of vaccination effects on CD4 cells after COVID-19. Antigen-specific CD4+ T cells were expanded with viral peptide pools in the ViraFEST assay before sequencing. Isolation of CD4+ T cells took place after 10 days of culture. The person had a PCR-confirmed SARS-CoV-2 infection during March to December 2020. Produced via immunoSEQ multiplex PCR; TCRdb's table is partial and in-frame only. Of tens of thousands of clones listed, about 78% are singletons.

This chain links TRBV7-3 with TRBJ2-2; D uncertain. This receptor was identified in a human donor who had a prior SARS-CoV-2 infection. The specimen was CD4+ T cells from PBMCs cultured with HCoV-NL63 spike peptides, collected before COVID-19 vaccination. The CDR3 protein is CASSLQVSGELFF. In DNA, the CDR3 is TGTGCCAGCAGCTTACAAGTTTCCGGGGAGCTGTTTTTT.